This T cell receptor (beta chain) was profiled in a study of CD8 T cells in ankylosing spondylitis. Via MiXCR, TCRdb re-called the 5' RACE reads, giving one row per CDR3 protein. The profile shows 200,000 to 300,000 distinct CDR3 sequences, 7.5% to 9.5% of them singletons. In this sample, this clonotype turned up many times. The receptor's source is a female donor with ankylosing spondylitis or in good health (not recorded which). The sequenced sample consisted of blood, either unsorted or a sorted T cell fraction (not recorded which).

The CDR3 region is CASRPKSQGPQTYEQYF. CDR3 DNA: TGTGCCAGCAGACCTAAATCCCAAGGGCCCCAGACCTACGAGCAGTACTTC. The V call is TRBV12-3 or TRBV12-4, the J call TRBJ2-7; no reliable D call. The length of the CDR3 is 17 residues. V was shortened by 6 bases and J by 2 bases, with 23 bases between the two germline ends.